One sample yielded the 32 T cell receptor beta chains listed below, sequenced in a study of T cells after yellow fever vaccination. TCRdb passed the 5' RACE reads through MiXCR, listing each CDR3 protein once. This sample has under 550,000 distinct CDR3 sequences, with roughly a fifth found just once. This specimen was PBMCs, taken 21 days after the first yellow fever vaccination. The receptor source for this set is a man aged 18 to 29 who received the YFV17D yellow fever vaccine.

This clonotype has a handful of counts. The chain uses TRBV7-2 and TRBJ2-5, with 7 bases identical to TRBD2. The CDR3 extends over 16 amino acids. From germline, CDR1 is SGHTA and CDR2 FQGNSA. J lost 5 bases, V lost 0 bases, and 9 bases had no gene match. The DNA of the CDR3 is TGTGCCAGCAGCTTAGCCGGGAGGTACTCGGGGGAGACCCAGTACTTC. Protein product: CASSLAGRYSGETQYF. The full variable domain, in which reference TRBV7-2 and TRBJ2-5 provide the parts outside the CDR3, is GAGVSQSPSNKVTEKGKDVELRCDPISGHTALYWYRQSLGQGLEFLIYFQGNSAPDKSGLPSDRFSAERTGGSVSTLTIQRTQQEDSAVYLCASSLAGRYSGETQYFGPGTRLLVL.

This clonotype has more than one count but fewer than ten. This chain uses TRBV20-1 with TRBJ1-2; a weak D match, TRBD1 (5 bases). V was clipped by 5 bases and J by 3 bases, with 13 bases between them. From germline, CDR1 is DFQATT and CDR2 SNEGSKA (reference sequence). The CDR3 runs to 13 residues. CDR3 sequence reads: CSAPERGDYGYTF. CDR3 coding DNA: TGCAGTGCTCCGGAGAGAGGGGACTATGGCTACACCTTC.

In DNA, the CDR3 is TGCGCCAGCAGCCCCACGGGACTCCGGTCCTACGAGCAGTACTTC. It specifies CASSPTGLRSYEQYF. This chain links TRBV5-1 with TRBJ2-7; D is possibly TRBD2 (6 bases). Germline V gene data show CDR1 as SGHRS and CDR2 as YFSETQ. The V end was cut by 4 bases, the J end by 1 base, with 15 bases between. The CDR3 has 15 amino acids.

This clonotype was seen a handful of times. The rearrangement links TRBV5-1 to TRBJ2-7, with 8 bases aligning to TRBD2. J gave up 1 base and V 2 bases, and 5 bases lay outside the gene matches. CDR3 length equals 15 residues. Germline V CDR1 and CDR2: SGHRS, YFSETQ. The CDR3 DNA reads as TGCGCCAGCAGCTTCGGCGGGGGGCATTCCTACGAGCAGTACTTC. This encodes CASSFGGGHSYEQYF.

This clonotype appeared a single time. The chain joins TRBV11-2 to TRBJ2-1; 12 bases are shared with TRBD2. This CDR3 spans 16 amino acids. Germline CDR1 is SGHAT and CDR2 is FQNNGV. With V trimmed by 6 bases and J by 1 base, 4 bases remained unmatched. The CDR3 here is CASRETSGGSYNEQFF. The DNA for the CDR3 is TGTGCCAGCAGGGAGACTAGCGGGGGATCCTACAATGAGCAGTTCTTC.

This chain uses TRBV29-1 with TRBJ2-7; D gene unclear. Trimming left V 4 bases short and J 0 bases short, with 10 bases between. In germline, CDR1 is SQVTM, CDR2 ANQGSEA. The CDR3 spans 13 residues. The CDR3 DNA is TGCAGCGTTGTAAACACTCCCTCCTACGAGCAGTACTTC. Protein sequence: CSVVNTPSYEQYF.

The table lists this clonotype with a few counts. The V gene is TRBV27, the J gene TRBJ1-2; a possible D gene is TRBD1 (5 bases). Germline CDR1 and CDR2: MNHEY and SMNVEV (reference sequence). Trimming pared 2 bases from V and 5 bases from J, leaving 15 bases between. The CDR3 extends over 15 amino acids. The CDR3, as DNA: TGTGCCAGCAGTTTACGGGGGACCTCTCGGTATGGCTACACCTTC. This codes for CASSLRGTSRYGYTF.

The chain carries TRBV7-2 and TRBJ2-1, with TRBD1 matching 7 bases. Per the germline V gene, CDR1 is SGHTA and CDR2 is FQGNSA. The junction had 11 bases not matched to a gene; V was cut back by 3 bases and J by 6 bases. The CDR3 is 16 residues long. Here the CDR3 reads CASSLPPDRASNEQFF. In DNA, the CDR3 is TGTGCCAGCAGCTTGCCCCCCGACAGGGCGAGCAATGAGCAGTTCTTC. Full variable domain (missing parts from reference TRBV7-2 and TRBJ2-1): GAGVSQSPSNKVTEKGKDVELRCDPISGHTALYWYRQSLGQGLEFLIYFQGNSAPDKSGLPSDRFSAERTGGSVSTLTIQRTQQEDSAVYLCASSLPPDRASNEQFFGPGTRLTVL.

The chain recombines TRBV9 with TRBJ2-1; the D is unclear. Germline loops: CDR1 SGDLS, CDR2 YYNGEE. V shed 0 bases and J shed 1 base, with 5 bases lying between them. The length of the CDR3 is 14 residues. The CDR3 spells CASSVEDSYNEQFF. The CDR3 nucleotides read TGTGCCAGCAGCGTAGAAGATTCCTACAATGAGCAGTTCTTC.

Here the CDR3 reads CSVETQDRYNEQFF. The CDR3 DNA follows: TGCAGCGTTGAAACACAGGACAGGTACAATGAGCAGTTCTTC. This rearrangement joins TRBV29-1 to TRBJ2-1; the match to TRBD1 covers 7 bases. The CDR3 runs to 14 residues. Trimming at V came to 2 bases and at J to 4 bases, leaving 5 bases not matched to a gene. CDR1 is SQVTM and CDR2 is ANQGSEA in the germline V gene.

This clonotype has just a few counts. This chain links TRBV15 with TRBJ2-3; D may be TRBD1 (7 bases). CDR3 length: 15 amino acids. Trimming left V 4 bases short and J 4 bases short, with 15 bases between. Germline V gene data show CDR1 as LNHNV and CDR2 as YYDKDF (reference sequence). The CDR3: CATSIDIRGADTQYF. For the CDR3, the DNA is TGTGCCACCAGCATAGATATCAGGGGGGCAGATACGCAGTATTTT.

This clonotype has just a few counts. V is TRBV18 and J is TRBJ2-7; 8 bases fit TRBD1. With V trimmed by 0 bases and J by 2 bases, 6 bases remained unmatched. Looked up from germline, CDR1 is KGHSH and CDR2 is LQKENI. CDR3 length: 16 residues. The CDR3 is CASSPPDRGYPYEQYV. The CDR3 DNA is TGTGCCAGCTCACCACCAGACAGGGGCTACCCCTACGAGCAGTACGTC.

This chain uses TRBV6-2 or TRBV6-3 with TRBJ2-1, with 9 positions matching TRBD1. The CDR3 is 18 residues long. Losses at the gene ends were 6 bases for V and 1 base for J; bases not matched to a gene: 13. Germline V CDR1 and CDR2: MNHEY, SVGEGT. CDR3 amino acids: CASRTGQGRGNSYNEQFF. The CDR3 nucleotides read TGTGCCAGCAGAACGGGACAGGGTCGAGGAAATTCCTACAATGAGCAGTTCTTC.

This clonotype was found a few times. V and J are TRBV29-1 and TRBJ1-1; D gene uncertain. This CDR3 is built from 12 residues. V was cut by 7 bases and J by 0 bases, with 9 bases left in between. Germline CDR1 and CDR2: SQVTM and ANQGSEA. The CDR3 reads CSGGTMNTEAFF. CDR3 nucleotide sequence: TGCAGCGGGGGAACGATGAACACTGAAGCTTTCTTT.

This sequence joins TRBV20-1 and TRBJ2-1; D not resolved. CDR1 is DFQATT and CDR2 is SNEGSKA in the germline V gene (reference sequence). The ends were cut back, 3 bases at V and 4 bases at J, with 10 bases in the middle. The CDR3 loop spans 13 amino acids. The CDR3 sequence is CSASVHAYNEQFF. The CDR3 nucleotides are TGCAGTGCTAGTGTTCACGCTTACAATGAGCAGTTCTTC.

This chain's CDR3 is CASSESGRGPQHF. The CDR3 nucleotides are TGTGCCAGCAGTGAATCGGGGAGAGGGCCCCAGCATTTT. This rearrangement joins TRBV25-1 to TRBJ1-5, with D hard to call. Between the trimmed V and J ends, which lost 1 base and 9 bases, there was a span of 10 bases. The germline CDR1 and CDR2 sequences are MGHDK and SYGVNS. CDR3 length: 13 residues.

The gene calls are TRBV19 and TRBJ2-1; TRBD2 matches 14 bases. With 3 bases clipped from V and 11 bases from J, the junction kept 6 bases outside the gene matches. Germline assignment: CDR1 LNHDA and CDR2 SQIVND (reference sequence). The CDR3 has 15 amino acids. CDR3 bases: TGTGCCAGTAGTATTCTGACTAGCGGGGGGGAAAAGCAGTTCTTC. Amino acid sequence: CASSILTSGGEKQFF.

This clonotype has more than one count but fewer than ten. The chain employs TRBV5-5 and TRBJ2-2; D call uncertain. The V end was cut by 2 bases, the J end by 2 bases, with 13 bases between. This CDR3 is built from 16 residues. Germline CDR1 SGHKS, CDR2 YYEKEE (reference sequence). CDR3 region: CASSFAVVGNTGELFF. The CDR3, as DNA: TGTGCCAGCAGCTTCGCAGTAGTGGGAAACACCGGGGAGCTGTTTTTT.

V gene TRBV20-1 combines with J gene TRBJ2-7; possibly TRBD1 for D (6 bases). CDR1 and CDR2 (germline): DFQATT, SNEGSKA (reference sequence). This CDR3 is 16 amino acids long. V lost 1 base and J 4 bases, leaving 20 bases between the germline ends. This CDR3 reads CSARGHPGTRTYEQYF. In DNA, the CDR3 is TGCAGTGCTAGAGGGCATCCCGGGACAAGGACGTACGAGCAGTACTTC.

The chain carries TRBV7-2 and TRBJ2-7; 7 positions agree with TRBD1. CDR1 is SGHTA and CDR2 is FQGNSA in the germline V gene. V gave up 0 bases and J gave up 3 bases; unmatched junction bases: 5. The CDR3 loop spans 15 amino acids. The CDR3: CASSLAVDRSYEQYV. The CDR3 DNA reads TGTGCCAGCAGCTTAGCGGTGGACAGGAGCTACGAGCAGTACGTC.

This clonotype was seen a few times. This chain connects TRBV4-1 to TRBJ2-7; 7 nucleotides align to TRBD1. The CDR3 sequence is 15 residues long. V was pared by 1 base and J by 6 bases, with 9 bases of the junction left unmatched. Germline assignment: CDR1 MGHRA and CDR2 YSYEKL. The CDR3 bases are TGCGCCAGCAGCCAAGCGGAGACAGGGTGGCGCGAGCAGTACTTC. It encodes CASSQAETGWREQYF.

V and J are TRBV27 and TRBJ1-2; D unresolved. V lost 5 bases, J lost 1 base, and 8 bases lay in between. The CDR3 is 13 residues long. Germline V gene data show CDR1 as MNHEY and CDR2 as SMNVEV (reference sequence). CDR3 region: CASSPGINYGYTF. DNA of the CDR3: TGTGCCAGCAGTCCGGGGATTAACTATGGCTACACCTTC.

This clonotype was found a few times. The rearrangement uses TRBV6-1 and TRBJ2-3; D may match TRBD1 or TRBD2 (5 bases each). Trimming shortened V by 10 bases and J by 2 bases, and 16 bases separated the two germline ends. This CDR3 has 14 amino acids. Germline loops: CDR1 MNHNS, CDR2 SASEGT. The chain's CDR3 is CATQKGPHTDTQYF. The CDR3 coding sequence is TGTGCCACCCAGAAGGGACCGCACACAGATACGCAGTATTTT.

This clonotype was seen more than once but under ten times. This chain links TRBV20-1 with TRBJ2-2; tentatively, D is TRBD2 (7 bases). This CDR3 is 11 amino acids long. Germline CDR1 reads DFQATT; CDR2 reads SNEGSKA (reference sequence). For the CDR3, the DNA is TGCAGCCTGACGGGGGGCCGGGAGCTGTTTTTT. Translating gives CSLTGGRELFF.

This clonotype was recorded many times. This chain links TRBV28 with TRBJ1-5; no definite D call. V dropped 6 bases and J dropped 2 bases, with 14 bases sitting between them. This CDR3 region has 15 residues. Germline V gene sequence: CDR1 MDHEN, CDR2 SYDVKM. The CDR3, as DNA: TGTGCCAGCAGCCTCCCCCGTTGGGGCAATCAGCCCCAGCATTTT. Translation gives CASSLPRWGNQPQHF.

The chain is built from TRBV20-1 and TRBJ2-5; 10 nucleotides line up with TRBD2. The germline gives CDR1 DFQATT, CDR2 SNEGSKA (reference sequence). The V and J ends lost 4 bases and 5 bases, in that order; junction bases with no gene match: 19. This CDR3 contains 18 residues. CDR3 residues: CSANDPTGQAGGPETQYF. In nucleotides, the CDR3 is TGCAGTGCTAACGACCCGACAGGGCAAGCGGGGGGGCCGGAGACCCAGTACTTC.

This clonotype was observed a few times. The CDR3 protein is CASSPFLAGGKVNEQFF. CDR3 in DNA: TGTGCCAGCTCACCTTTCCTAGCGGGGGGCAAAGTTAATGAGCAGTTCTTC. V is TRBV18 and J is TRBJ2-1, with 11 bases aligning to TRBD2. CDR3 length: 17 residues. The ends lost 3 bases at V and 7 bases at J; junction bases unmatched: 11. CDR1 and CDR2 from the germline V gene are KGHSH and LQKENI.

This clonotype was seen a handful of times. The J gene is TRBJ2-3, the V gene TRBV5-1; 10 nucleotides agree with TRBD1. The CDR3 has 17 residues. With V trimmed by 2 bases and J by 6 bases, 12 bases remained unmatched. Per the germline V gene, CDR1 is SGHRS and CDR2 is YFSETQ. Here the CDR3 DNA reads TGCGCCAGCAGCTTCGAGCTCATGGGGACAGGGGAGGATACGCAGTATTTT. As protein: CASSFELMGTGEDTQYF.

This clonotype was observed a few times. The CDR3 coding sequence is TGCAGTGCATCACATTTCTCAGGGAGCTCCTACAATGAGCAGTTCTTC. This encodes CSASHFSGSSYNEQFF. The chain has TRBV20-1 and TRBJ2-1; either TRBD1 or TRBD2 may fit D (5 bases each). This CDR3 contains 16 residues. Germline loops: CDR1 DFQATT, CDR2 SNEGSKA (reference sequence). The V gene lost 6 bases and the J gene lost 0 bases, with 18 bases spanning the gap.

This clonotype was counted between two and nine times. This chain links TRBV5-1 with TRBJ1-2; TRBD1 aligns across 7 bases. Per the germline V gene, CDR1 is SGHRS and CDR2 is YFSETQ. This CDR3 is built from 15 residues. V lost 1 base and J lost 4; bases outside the gene matches: 7. Here the CDR3 DNA reads TGCGCCAGCAGCTTGCCGACAGGGCTCGGCTATGGCTACACCTTC. It is translated as CASSLPTGLGYGYTF.

V gene TRBV6-2 or TRBV6-3 combines with J gene TRBJ2-7; 8 bases are shared with TRBD2. V gave up 8 bases and J gave up 3 bases; unmatched junction bases: 15. The CDR3 runs 16 residues. Germline CDR1 reads MNHEY; CDR2 reads SVGEGT. Here the CDR3 DNA reads TGTGCCAGCTCCACCCGGGCGGGGGGAGAGGTCTACGAGCAGTACGTC. This encodes CASSTRAGGEVYEQYV.

This chain uses TRBV6-4 with TRBJ2-1; 9 bases line up with TRBD2. Germline V gene sequence: CDR1 MRHNA, CDR2 SNTAGT. Trimming cost V 3 bases and J 6 bases; bases outside gene matches: 6. The CDR3 spans 15 residues. The DNA of the CDR3 is TGTGCCAGCAGTGATCCCGGGACTAGCCTCAATGAGCAGTTCTTC. It is translated as CASSDPGTSLNEQFF.